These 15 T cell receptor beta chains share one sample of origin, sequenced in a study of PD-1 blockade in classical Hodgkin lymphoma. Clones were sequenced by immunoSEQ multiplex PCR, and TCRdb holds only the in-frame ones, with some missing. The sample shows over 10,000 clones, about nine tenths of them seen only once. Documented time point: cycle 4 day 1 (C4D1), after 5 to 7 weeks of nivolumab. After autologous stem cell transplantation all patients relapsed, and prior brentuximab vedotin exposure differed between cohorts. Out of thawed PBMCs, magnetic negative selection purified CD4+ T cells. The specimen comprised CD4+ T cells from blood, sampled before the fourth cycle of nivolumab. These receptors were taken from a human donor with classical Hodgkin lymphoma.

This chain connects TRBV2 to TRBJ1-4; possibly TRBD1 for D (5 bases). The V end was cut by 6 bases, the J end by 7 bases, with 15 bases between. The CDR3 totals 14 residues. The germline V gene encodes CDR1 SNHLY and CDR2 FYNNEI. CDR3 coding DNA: TGTGCCAGCAGCAGGGCCCAATCCGGTGAAAAACTGTTTTTT. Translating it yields CASSRAQSGEKLFF. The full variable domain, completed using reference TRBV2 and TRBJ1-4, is EPEVTQTPSHQVTQMGQEVILRCVPISNHLYFYWYRQILGQKVEFLVSFYNNEISEKSEIFDDQFSVERPDGSNFTLKIRSTKLEDSAMYFCASSRAQSGEKLFFGSGTQLSVL.

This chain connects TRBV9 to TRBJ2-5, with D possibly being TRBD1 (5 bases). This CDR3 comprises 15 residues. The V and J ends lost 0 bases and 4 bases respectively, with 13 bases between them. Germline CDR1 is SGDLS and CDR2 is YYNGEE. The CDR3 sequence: CASSVDSGSGETQYF. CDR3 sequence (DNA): TGTGCCAGCAGCGTAGATTCAGGGTCAGGAGAGACCCAGTACTTC.

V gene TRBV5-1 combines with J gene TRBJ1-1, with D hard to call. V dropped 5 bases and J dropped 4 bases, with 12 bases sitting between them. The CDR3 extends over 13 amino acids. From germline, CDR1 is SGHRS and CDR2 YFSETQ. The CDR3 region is CASSWTGPTEAFF. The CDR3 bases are TGCGCCAGCAGTTGGACGGGTCCCACTGAAGCTTTCTTT.

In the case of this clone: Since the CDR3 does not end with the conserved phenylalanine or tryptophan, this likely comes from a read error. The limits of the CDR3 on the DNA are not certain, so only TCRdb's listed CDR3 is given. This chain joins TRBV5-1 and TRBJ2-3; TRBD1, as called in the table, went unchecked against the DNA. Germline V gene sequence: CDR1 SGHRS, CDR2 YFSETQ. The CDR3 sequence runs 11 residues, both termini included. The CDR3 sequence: CASSYRDRGYL.

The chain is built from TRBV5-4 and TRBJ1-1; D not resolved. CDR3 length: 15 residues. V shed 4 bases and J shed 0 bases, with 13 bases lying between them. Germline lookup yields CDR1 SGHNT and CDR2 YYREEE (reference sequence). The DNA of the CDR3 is TGTGCCAGCAGCCGCTTCGGTGGTATGAACACTGAAGCTTTCTTT. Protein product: CASSRFGGMNTEAFF.

The CDR3 reads CASSLGRGNTEAFF. CDR3 in DNA: TGTGCCAGCAGCTTGGGGCGCGGGAACACTGAAGCTTTCTTT. The chain has TRBV5-4 and TRBJ1-1; D is ambiguous. CDR1 is SGHNT, CDR2 YYREEE, per germline (reference sequence). With 0 bases removed from V and 1 base from J, the gap between germline ends came to 7 bases. This CDR3 has 14 amino acids.

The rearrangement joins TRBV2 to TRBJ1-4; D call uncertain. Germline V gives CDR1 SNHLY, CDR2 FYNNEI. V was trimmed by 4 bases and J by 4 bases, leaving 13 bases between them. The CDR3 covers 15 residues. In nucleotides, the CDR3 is TGTGCCAGCAGTGTTAGTGGAGGGTTTAATGAAAAACTGTTTTTT. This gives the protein CASSVSGGFNEKLFF.

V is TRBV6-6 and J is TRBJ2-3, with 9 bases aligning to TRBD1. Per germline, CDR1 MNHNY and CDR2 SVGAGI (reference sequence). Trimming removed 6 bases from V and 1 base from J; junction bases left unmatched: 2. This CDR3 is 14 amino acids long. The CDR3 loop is CASRRQGGTDTQYF. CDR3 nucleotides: TGTGCCAGCAGGAGACAGGGGGGCACAGATACGCAGTATTTT.

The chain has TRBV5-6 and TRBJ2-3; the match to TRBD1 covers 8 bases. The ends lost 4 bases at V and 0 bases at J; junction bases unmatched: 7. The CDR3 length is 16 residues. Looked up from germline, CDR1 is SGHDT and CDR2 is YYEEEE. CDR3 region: CASSRNRGASTDTQYF. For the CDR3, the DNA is TGTGCCAGCAGCCGGAACAGGGGGGCCAGCACAGATACGCAGTATTTT.

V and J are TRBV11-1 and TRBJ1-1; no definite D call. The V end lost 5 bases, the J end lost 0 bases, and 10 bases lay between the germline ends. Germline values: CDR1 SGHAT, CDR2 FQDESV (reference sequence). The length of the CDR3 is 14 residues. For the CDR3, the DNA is TGTGCCAGCAGCCAGACGGTGATGAACACTGAAGCTTTCTTT. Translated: CASSQTVMNTEAFF.

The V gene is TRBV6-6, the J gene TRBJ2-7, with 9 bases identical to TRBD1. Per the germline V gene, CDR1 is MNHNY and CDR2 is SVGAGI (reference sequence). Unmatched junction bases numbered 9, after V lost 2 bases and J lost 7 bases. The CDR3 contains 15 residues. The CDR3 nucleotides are TGTGCCAGCAGTTACCTGGGACAGGGCGGAGGGGAGCAGTACTTC. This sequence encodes CASSYLGQGGGEQYF.

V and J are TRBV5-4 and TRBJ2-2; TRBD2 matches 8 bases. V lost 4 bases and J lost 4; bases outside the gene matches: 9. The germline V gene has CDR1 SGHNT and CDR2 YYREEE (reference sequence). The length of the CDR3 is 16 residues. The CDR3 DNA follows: TGTGCCAGCAGCACTGGGACTAGTGGCGGCACCGGGGAGCTGTTTTTT. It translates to CASSTGTSGGTGELFF.

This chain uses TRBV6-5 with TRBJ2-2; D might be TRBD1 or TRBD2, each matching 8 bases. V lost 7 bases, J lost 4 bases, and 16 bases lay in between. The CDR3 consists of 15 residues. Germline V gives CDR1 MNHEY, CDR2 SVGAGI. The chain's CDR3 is CASKIAGQATGELFF. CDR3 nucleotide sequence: TGTGCCAGCAAGATAGCGGGACAGGCCACCGGGGAGCTGTTTTTT.

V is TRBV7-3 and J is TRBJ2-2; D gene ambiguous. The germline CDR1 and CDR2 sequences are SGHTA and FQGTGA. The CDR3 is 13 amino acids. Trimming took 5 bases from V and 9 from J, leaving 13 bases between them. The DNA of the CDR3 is TGTGCCAGCAGCCCCGGACCAGGCAGGGAGCTGTTTTTT. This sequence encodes CASSPGPGRELFF.

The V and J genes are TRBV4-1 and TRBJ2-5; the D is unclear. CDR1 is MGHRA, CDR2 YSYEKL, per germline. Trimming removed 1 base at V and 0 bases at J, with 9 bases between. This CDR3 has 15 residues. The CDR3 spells CASSQATVYQETQYF. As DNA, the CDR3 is TGCGCCAGCAGCCAAGCGACGGTGTACCAAGAGACCCAGTACTTC.